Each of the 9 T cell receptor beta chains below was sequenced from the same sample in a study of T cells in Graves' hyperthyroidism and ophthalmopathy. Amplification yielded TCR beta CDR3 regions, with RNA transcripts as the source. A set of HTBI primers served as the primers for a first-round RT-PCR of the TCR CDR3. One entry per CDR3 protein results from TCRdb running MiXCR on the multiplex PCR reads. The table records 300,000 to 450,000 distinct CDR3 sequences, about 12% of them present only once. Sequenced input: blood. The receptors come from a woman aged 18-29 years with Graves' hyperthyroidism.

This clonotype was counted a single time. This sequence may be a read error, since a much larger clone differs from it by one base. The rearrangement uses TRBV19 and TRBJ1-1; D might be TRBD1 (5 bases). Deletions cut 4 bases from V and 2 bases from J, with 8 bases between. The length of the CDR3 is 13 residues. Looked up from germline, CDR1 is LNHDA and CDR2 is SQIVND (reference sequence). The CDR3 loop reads CASSTDSNTEAFF. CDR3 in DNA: TGTGCCAGTAGTACTGACAGTAACACTGAAGCTTTCTTT. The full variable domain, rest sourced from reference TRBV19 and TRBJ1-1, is DGGITQSPKYLFRKEGQNVTLSCEQNLNHDAMYWYRQDPGQGLRLIYYSQIVNDFQKGDIAEGYSVSREKKESFPLTVTSAQKNPTAFYLCASSTDSNTEAFFGQGTRLTVV.

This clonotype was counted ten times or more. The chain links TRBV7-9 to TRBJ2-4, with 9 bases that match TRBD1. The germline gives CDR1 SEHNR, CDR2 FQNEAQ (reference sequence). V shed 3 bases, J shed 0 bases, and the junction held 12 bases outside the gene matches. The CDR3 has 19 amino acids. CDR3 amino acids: CASSFEPGTGSLAKNIQYF. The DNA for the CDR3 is TGTGCCAGCAGCTTCGAACCCGGGACAGGGTCTCTAGCCAAAAACATTCAGTACTTC.

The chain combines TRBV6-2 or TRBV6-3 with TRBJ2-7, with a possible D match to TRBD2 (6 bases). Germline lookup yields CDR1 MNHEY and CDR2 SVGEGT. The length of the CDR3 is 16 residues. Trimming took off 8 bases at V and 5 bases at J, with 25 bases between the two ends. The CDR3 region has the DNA TGTGCCAGCGTCAGACGGCCTGGACTCACGGGGGACGAGCAGTACTTC. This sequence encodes CASVRRPGLTGDEQYF.

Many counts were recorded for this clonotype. The CDR3 spells CASSLNAGTNQPQHF. CDR3 bases: TGTGCCAGCAGCTTAAATGCAGGGACCAATCAGCCCCAGCATTTT. The chain couples TRBV7-3 to TRBJ1-5, with D tentatively TRBD1 (5 bases). The CDR3 is 15 amino acids. The V and J ends lost 1 base and 3 bases respectively, with 10 bases between them. Germline CDR1 SGHTA, CDR2 FQGTGA.

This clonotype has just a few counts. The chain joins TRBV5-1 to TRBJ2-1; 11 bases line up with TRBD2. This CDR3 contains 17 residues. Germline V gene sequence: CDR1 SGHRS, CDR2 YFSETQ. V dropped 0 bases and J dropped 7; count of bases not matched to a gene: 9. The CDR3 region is CASSLAFTSGGYNEQFF. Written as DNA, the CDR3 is TGCGCCAGCAGCTTGGCCTTTACTAGCGGGGGTTATAATGAGCAGTTCTTC.

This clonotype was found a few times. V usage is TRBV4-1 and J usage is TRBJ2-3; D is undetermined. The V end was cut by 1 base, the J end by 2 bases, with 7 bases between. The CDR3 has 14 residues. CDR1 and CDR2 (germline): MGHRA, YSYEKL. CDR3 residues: CASSQGTYTDTQYF. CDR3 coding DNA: TGCGCCAGCAGCCAAGGTACTTACACAGATACGCAGTATTTT.

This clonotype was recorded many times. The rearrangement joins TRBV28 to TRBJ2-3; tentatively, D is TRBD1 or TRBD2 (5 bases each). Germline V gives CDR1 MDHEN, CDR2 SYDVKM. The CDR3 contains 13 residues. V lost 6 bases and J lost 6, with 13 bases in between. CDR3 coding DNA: TGTGCCAGCAGCATCGGGACGGACGATACGCAGTATTTT. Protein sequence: CASSIGTDDTQYF.

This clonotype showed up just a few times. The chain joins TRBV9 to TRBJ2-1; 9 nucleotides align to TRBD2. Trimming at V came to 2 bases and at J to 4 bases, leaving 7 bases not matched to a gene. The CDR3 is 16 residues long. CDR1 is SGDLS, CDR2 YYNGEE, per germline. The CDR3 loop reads CASSVGGLALYNEQFF. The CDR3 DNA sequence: TGTGCCAGCAGCGTGGGTGGACTAGCGCTGTACAATGAGCAGTTCTTC.

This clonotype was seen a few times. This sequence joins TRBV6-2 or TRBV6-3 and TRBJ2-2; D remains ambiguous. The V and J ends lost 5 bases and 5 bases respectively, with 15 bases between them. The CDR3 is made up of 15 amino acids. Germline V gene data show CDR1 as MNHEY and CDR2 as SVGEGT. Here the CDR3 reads CASSVSGEWTGELFF. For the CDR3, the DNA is TGTGCCAGCAGTGTTTCGGGTGAATGGACCGGGGAGCTGTTTTTT.